This T cell receptor beta chain was identified during a study of cytomegalovirus exposure and HLA in healthy donors. Study summary: The same platform used for the 650 to 850 first-cohort repertoires was also used for the 130 or so validation repertoires, as a later analysis reported. Overall study findings and caveats: Many donors carried some public TCRs, although rarity characterized most TCR sequences. The classifier was said to identify cytomegalovirus status with high specificity and sensitivity.

CDR3 length equals 15 residues. V shed 1 base and J shed 7 bases, with 14 bases lying between them. Germline V lookup: CDR1 SGHTA, CDR2 FQGNSA. Here immunoSEQ multiplex PCR was the method, and the copy in TCRdb shows in-frame clones only, minus some. Altogether about 150,000 clones are present, less than 90% being singletons, with the ten largest covering 2.5% to 4%. The table lists this clone with a count of one. Its target is unknown. The V call is TRBV7-2, the J call TRBJ2-1, with D tentatively TRBD2 (6 bases). The receptor was derived from a woman aged 18-30 years in good health and CMV-seropositive. The sequencing sample was made of PBMCs. The CDR3 nucleotides read TGTGCCAGCAGCTTAGGACTGGCGGGGTTAAATGAGCAGTTCTTC. Translation: CASSLGLAGLNEQFF.